The 12 T cell receptor beta chains in this list originate from one sample, sequenced in a study of graft-versus-host responses after intestinal transplantation. The method was immunoSEQ multiplex PCR; TCRdb's version includes in-frame clones alone and lacks a portion of them. The table shows about 89,000 clones, with 75% to 95% occurring only once. These receptors' targets are unknown. The specimen was unstimulated CD4+ T cells sorted from spleen or lymph node cells, collected before intestinal transplant. These receptors came from a human donor who received an intestinal transplant.

The chain carries TRBV21-1 and TRBJ2-3; no check of the table's D call, TRBD1, against the DNA was made. TRBV21-1 is designated a pseudogene. CDR3 size: 13 residues. DNA of the CDR3: TGTGCCAGCAGACAGGGTGAGGTAGATACGCAGTATTTT. Its protein is CASRQGEVDTQYF.

J is TRBJ2-3 and V is TRBV5-1; a weak D match, TRBD2 (7 bases). The germline V and J ends were trimmed by 0 bases and 5 bases, with 10 bases remaining between them. This CDR3 has 14 amino acids. Germline loops: CDR1 SGHRS, CDR2 YFSETQ. The CDR3 DNA reads TGCGCCAGCAGCTTGGCGGGGGGCCAAGATACGCAGTATTTT. Protein sequence: CASSLAGGQDTQYF.

The chain is built from TRBV7-9 and TRBJ2-1; TRBD1 aligns across 10 bases. From germline, CDR1 is SEHNR and CDR2 FQNEAQ (reference sequence). V lost 5 bases, J lost 16 bases, and 8 bases stayed unmatched. The CDR3 is 12 amino acids. DNA of the CDR3: TGTGCCAGCAGCCTCGCGGGGACAGGGGTTTTCTTC. This codes for CASSLAGTGVFF. Together with reference TRBV7-9 and TRBJ2-1, the CDR3 gives the full variable domain: DTGVSQNPRHKITKRGQNVTFRCDPISEHNRLYWYRQTLGQGPEFLTYFQNEAQLEKSRLLSDRFSAERPKGSFSTLEIQRTEQGDSAMYLCASSLAGTGVFFGPGTRLTVL.

This clone has a handful of counts. The J gene is TRBJ2-6, the V gene TRBV10-1; D remains unclear. V was pared by 3 bases and J by 0 bases, with 6 bases between. Per the germline V gene, CDR1 is WNHNN and CDR2 is SYGVQD (reference sequence). The CDR3 totals 15 residues. The CDR3 DNA reads as TGCGCCAGCAGTGACCCGAGCTCTGGGGCCAACGTCCTGACTTTC. Encoded protein: CASSDPSSGANVLTF.

V gene TRBV7-2 combines with J gene TRBJ1-2; 9 bases agree with TRBD1. Germline CDR1 is SGHTA and CDR2 is FQGNSA. J lost 8 bases, V lost 5 bases, and 12 bases had no gene match. The CDR3 sequence is 15 residues long. CDR3 residues: CASSRAGTGIEGYTF. DNA of the CDR3: TGTGCCAGCAGCCGAGCCGGGACAGGGATTGAGGGCTACACCTTC.

This clone came up once. The V gene is TRBV19, the J gene TRBJ2-2; D unresolved. Between the trimmed V and J ends, which lost 5 bases and 0 bases, there was a span of 7 bases. This CDR3 has 14 residues. CDR1 is LNHDA, CDR2 SQIVND, per germline (reference sequence). The CDR3 here is CASSVTPNTGELFF. Here the CDR3 DNA reads TGTGCCAGTAGTGTGACACCGAACACCGGGGAGCTGTTTTTT.

The rearrangement joins TRBV7-9 to TRBJ2-7; possible D gene TRBD2, 6 bases. The CDR3 is 14 amino acids. Germline CDR1 is SEHNR and CDR2 is FQNEAQ (reference sequence). The V gene lost 3 bases and the J gene lost 1 base, with 10 bases spanning the gap. As DNA, the CDR3 is TGTGCCAGCAGCTTGGCGGGGTTGTCCTACGAGCAGTACTTC. It codes for CASSLAGLSYEQYF.

The J gene is TRBJ2-7, the V gene TRBV28, with 10 bases identical to TRBD1. V was pared by 8 bases and J by 6 bases, with 7 bases of the junction left unmatched. Germline CDR1 reads MDHEN; CDR2 reads SYDVKM. The CDR3 sequence is 13 residues long. The CDR3, as DNA: TGTGCCAGCGGGACAGGGGCCATCGGCGAGCAGTACTTC. Residues: CASGTGAIGEQYF.

The chain is built from TRBV19 and TRBJ2-3; 8 bases fit TRBD2. CDR3 size: 15 residues. Germline V gives CDR1 LNHDA, CDR2 SQIVND (reference sequence). V lost 5 bases to trimming and J lost 4 bases; unmatched junction nucleotides: 8. The CDR3 DNA reads TGTGCCAGTAGTCAACCGGGACTAGGTTCAGATACGCAGTATTTT. It translates to CASSQPGLGSDTQYF.

V usage is TRBV19 and J usage is TRBJ1-6; perhaps TRBD1 as D (5 bases). CDR3 length equals 13 residues. The germline CDR1 and CDR2 sequences are LNHDA and SQIVND (reference sequence). The V and J ends lost 6 bases and 9 bases respectively, with 12 bases between them. The DNA for the CDR3 is TGTGCCAGTAGGGGGGGGATGCGTTCACCCCTCCACTTT. This codes for CASRGGMRSPLHF.

This chain joins TRBV11-3 and TRBJ2-7, with D possibly matching TRBD1 (6 bases). V was cut by 5 bases and J by 3 bases, with 17 bases left in between. This CDR3 has 15 amino acids. Per the germline V gene, CDR1 is SGHNT and CDR2 is YENEEA. The CDR3 DNA follows: TGTGCCAGCAGCGAAAACAGGGCTCTGGACTACGAGCAGTACTTC. Translation: CASSENRALDYEQYF.

This chain joins TRBV7-2 and TRBJ2-4; D may be TRBD1 (5 bases). CDR3 length: 14 residues. The germline V gene encodes CDR1 SGHTA and CDR2 FQGNSA. V lost 6 bases to trimming and J lost 2 bases, with 11 bases between them. The CDR3 nucleotides read TGTGCCAGCAGTCCGGCAGGGACCAAAAACATTCAGTACTTC. Translated: CASSPAGTKNIQYF.